This TCR beta chain was identified during a study of blood T cell repertoires in COVID-19 (dated by TCRdb to 2019 to 2021). With regard to the full study: Samples covering the acute and convalescent phases of COVID-19 were provided by collaborators in the United States, Italy and Spain. The material from the prospective study consisted of cDNA or gDNA derived from T cells, B-cell-depleted T cells, or PBMCs. Where available, HLA class I and class II types were obtained from metadata supplied by the sample provider rather than from assay-based typing. Nearly every sample came with metadata listing a de-identified subject ID, COVID-19 status, age in years and sex. The samples were drawn from the first 160 participants of the ongoing ImmuneRACE study and from 1,254 subjects provided by 6 global collaborators. The repertoires were released in a freely available public database meant as a resource for research on the immune response to SARS-CoV-2. Deeply sampled blood TCRbeta repertoires from subjects exposed to, actively infected with, or recovered from COVID-19 were included in the dataset.

CDR3 length: 14 amino acids, cysteine to phenylalanine. The kept DNA is CDR3 alone, 42 bases in frame from the first base. For CDR1 and CDR2, the germline V gene (reference sequence) lists LGHDT and YNNKEL. V and J are trimmed by 1 base and 11 bases, and the gene matches miss 10 bases of the junction. Whole blood was collected in K2EDTA tubes by collaborating institutions according to the institutions' own protocols. For TCRbeta analysis, collaborator samples were shipped as frozen whole blood, as isolated PBMCs, or as DNA extracted from either sample type. Points on this clone: It has no known antigen specificity. There are no base qualities to consult, and no much larger clone falls within one base.

Here is what the overall study found, with its caveats: The amount of clinical and demographic metadata varied by source and participant and was provided uncurated.

TCRbeta CDR3 regions were amplified from genomic DNA using the immunoSEQ Assay, a bias-controlled multiplex PCR. The study's processing was this. The number of nucleated cells in each sample was estimated from the amplification of reference gene primers within the assay. Sequence reads were collapsed and filtered to measure the absolute abundance of every unique TCRbeta CDR3 rearrangement. For each sample, productive Simpson clonality was calculated as the square root of Simpson's diversity index over productive rearrangements. TCRdb's version of the immuneACCESS table is confined to in-frame rearrangements and falls short of the full clone set. An unresolved V gene accounts for under half of the shortfall where checked; the remainder is of unknown origin. D and trimming come from the DNA, and the V and J calls and clone size come from that table. The sample yields over 400,000 clones; just over 85% were counted once. Roughly 1.4% of the sample is held by the ten biggest clonotypes.

The chain uses TRBV3-1 (or the pseudogene TRBV3-2) and TRBJ1-1, with TRBD1 identical over 7 junction bases. The TCR originated in a young woman with active or convalescent COVID-19. Sample: peripheral blood. CDR3 protein: CASSQVEGAAAAFF. In nucleotide form, the sequence is TGTGCCAGCAGCCAAGTGGAGGGGGCCGCCGCGGCTTTCTTT.